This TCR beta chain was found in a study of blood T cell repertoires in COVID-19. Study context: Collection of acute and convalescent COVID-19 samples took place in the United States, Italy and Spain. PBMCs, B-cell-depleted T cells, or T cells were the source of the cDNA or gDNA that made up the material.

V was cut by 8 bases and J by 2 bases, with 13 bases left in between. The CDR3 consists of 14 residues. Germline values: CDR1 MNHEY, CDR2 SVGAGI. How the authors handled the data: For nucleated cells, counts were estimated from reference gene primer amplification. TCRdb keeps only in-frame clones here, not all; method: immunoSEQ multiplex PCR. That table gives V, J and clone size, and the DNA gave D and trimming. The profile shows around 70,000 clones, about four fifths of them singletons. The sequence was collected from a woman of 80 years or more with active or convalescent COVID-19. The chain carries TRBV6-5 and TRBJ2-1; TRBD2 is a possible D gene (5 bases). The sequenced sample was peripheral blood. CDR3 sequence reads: CASGSGGTYNEQFF. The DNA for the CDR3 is TGTGCCAGCGGGTCCGGAGGCACCTACAATGAGCAGTTCTTC.